This T cell receptor (beta chain) was documented in a study of cytomegalovirus exposure and HLA in healthy donors. Whole-study findings and limits: Reportedly, TCR beta sequences accurately predicted HLA-A and HLA-B alleles in most subjects. Beyond CMV serostatus, there was no information to go on about immune exposure. Versus the approximately 720-donor mean, an Asian-associated ancestry cluster reportedly showed fewer N-insertions in a later analysis.

The CDR3 consists of 15 residues. Germline V gene lookup returns CDR1 SGHNT and CDR2 YYREEE (reference sequence). Losses at the gene ends were 5 bases for V and 15 bases for J; bases not matched to a gene: 15. Vbeta (60) and Jbeta (13) primers were used in the PCR. As processed by the authors: Approximately 11 million of the 80 million or so unique TCR beta chains counted in a later analysis were shared. This table comes from immunoSEQ multiplex PCR, and its TCRdb copy is limited to in-frame clones, with some not included. V, J and clone size derive from that table, while D and trimming were established from the DNA sequence. The repertoire holds approximately 220,000 clones, with around 80% as singletons. For this clone: Its antigen is as yet unknown.

Sequences were obtained from PBMCs. The chain joins TRBV5-4 to TRBJ2-1; 12 bases fit TRBD1. This TCR came from a boy aged 2 to 10 in good health and CMV-seronegative. CDR3 sequence: CASSLPGQGAGGRFF. CDR3 DNA sequence: TGTGCCAGCAGTTTACCGGGACAGGGGGCTGGTGGCCGGTTCTTC.